The count of the clone carrying this T cell receptor (beta chain) is one. Authors' methods: Nucleated cell counts were estimated from reference gene primer amplification. Generated by immunoSEQ multiplex PCR, the TCRdb table keeps only in-frame clones and is missing some. V, J and clone size reflect that table, while D and trimming were determined from the DNA. This table holds about 150,000 clones, 85% to 90% found once. These data come from a study of blood T cell repertoires in COVID-19. There are 11 residues in the CDR3. V gave up 8 bases and J gave up 6 bases; unmatched junction bases: 3. The germline gives CDR1 LNHDA, CDR2 SQIVND (reference sequence).

The chain carries TRBV19 and TRBJ1-2, with TRBD1 identical over 7 bases. Sequencing was carried out using peripheral blood. The TCR sequence derives from a middle-aged man who had recovered from COVID-19. The CDR3 DNA is TGTGCCAGTCGACAGGGTAATGGCTACACCTTC. Protein sequence: CASRQGNGYTF. Drawing the rest from reference TRBV19 and TRBJ1-2, the complete variable domain is DGGITQSPKYLFRKEGQNVTLSCEQNLNHDAMYWYRQDPGQGLRLIYYSQIVNDFQKGDIAEGYSVSREKKESFPLTVTSAQKNPTAFYLCASRQGNGYTFGSGTRLTVV.